This entry lists 4 T cell receptor beta chains sequenced from one sample in a study of shared clonotypes between healthy human individuals. Here immunoSEQ multiplex PCR was the method, and the copy in TCRdb shows in-frame clones only, minus some. The sample records about 320,000 clones, around 86% being singletons. Sequencing used memory CD8+ T cells sorted from blood. The sample's subset: CD45RO+ cells pooled with CCR7-negative TemRA cells. These receptors were obtained from a man between 18 and 29 years old in good health.

This clone came up once. This chain uses TRBV6-5 with TRBJ2-3; 10 nucleotides align to TRBD2. The germline V gene encodes CDR1 MNHEY and CDR2 SVGAGI. This CDR3 is built from 15 residues. J lost 1 base, V lost 6 bases, and 4 bases had no gene match. The CDR3 DNA reads as TGTGCCAGCAGCCGCGGACTAGCGGGCACAGATACGCAGTATTTT. This codes for CASSRGLAGTDTQYF.

This chain connects TRBV11-2 to TRBJ2-7; D unclear. V was shortened by 3 bases and J by 4 bases, with 13 bases between the two germline ends. The CDR3 sequence is 14 residues long. Germline lookup yields CDR1 SGHAT and CDR2 FQNNGV. CDR3 DNA: TGTGCCAGCAGCTTGTGGGCAGATACATACGAGCAGTACTTC. Translating gives CASSLWADTYEQYF.

The chain joins TRBV7-9 to TRBJ1-3, with D unclear. Deletions cut 5 bases from V and 4 bases from J, with 21 bases between. Germline CDR1 reads SEHNR; CDR2 reads FQNEAQ (reference sequence). There are 17 residues in the CDR3. The CDR3 DNA reads as TGTGCCAGCAGCACCGGGAGCCGACTAGAAGCGGGAAACACCATATATTTT. Its protein product is CASSTGSRLEAGNTIYF.

This clone was observed a single time. This chain joins TRBV10-2 and TRBJ2-2; a possible D gene is TRBD2 (6 bases). Trimming pared 5 bases from V and 4 bases from J, leaving 8 bases between. The CDR3 consists of 13 residues. The V gene's germline CDR1 is WSHSY and CDR2 SAAADI. The CDR3 DNA reads as TGCGCCAGCAGTCTTAGCGGCACCGGGGAGCTGTTTTTT. Encoded protein: CASSLSGTGELFF.